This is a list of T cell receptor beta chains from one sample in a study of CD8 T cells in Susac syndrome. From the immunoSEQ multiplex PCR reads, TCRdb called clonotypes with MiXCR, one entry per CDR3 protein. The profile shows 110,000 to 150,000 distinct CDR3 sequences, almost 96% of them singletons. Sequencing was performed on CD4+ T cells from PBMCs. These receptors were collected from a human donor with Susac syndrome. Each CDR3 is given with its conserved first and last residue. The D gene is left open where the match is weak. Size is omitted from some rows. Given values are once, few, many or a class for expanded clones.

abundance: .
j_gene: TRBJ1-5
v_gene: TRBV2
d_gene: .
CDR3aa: CASNGRKGPQHF
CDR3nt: TGTGCCAGCAATGGACGAAAGGGGCCCCAGCATTTT

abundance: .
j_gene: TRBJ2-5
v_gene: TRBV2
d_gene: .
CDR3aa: CASSEYETQYF
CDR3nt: TGTGCCAGCAGTGAATACGAGACCCAGTACTTC

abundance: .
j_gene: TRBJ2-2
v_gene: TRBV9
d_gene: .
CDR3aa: CASSRELAGELFF
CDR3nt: TGTGCCAGCAGCCGGGAGCTGGCCGGGGAGCTGTTTTTT

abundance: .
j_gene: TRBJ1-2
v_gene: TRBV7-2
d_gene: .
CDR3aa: CASSLVGGNYGYTF
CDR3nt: TGTGCCAGCAGCTTAGTGGGGGGAAACTATGGCTACACCTTC

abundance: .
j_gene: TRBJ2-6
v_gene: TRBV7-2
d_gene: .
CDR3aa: CASSLEPASGANVLTF
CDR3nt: TGTGCCAGCAGCTTAGAGCCCGCCTCTGGGGCCAACGTCCTGACTTTC

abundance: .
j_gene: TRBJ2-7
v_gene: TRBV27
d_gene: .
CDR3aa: CASSPNTGYEQYF
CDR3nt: TGTGCCAGCAGTCCCAATACAGGTTACGAGCAGTACTTC

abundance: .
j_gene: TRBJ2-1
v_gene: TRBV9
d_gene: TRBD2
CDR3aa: CASSPGGSGGVDEQFF
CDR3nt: TGTGCCAGCAGCCCCGGAGGTAGCGGGGGGGTGGATGAGCAGTTCTTC

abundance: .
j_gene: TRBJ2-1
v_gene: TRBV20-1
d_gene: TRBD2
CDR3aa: CSARGPSGGNEQFF
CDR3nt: TGCAGTGCTAGAGGGCCTAGCGGGGGGAATGAGCAGTTCTTC

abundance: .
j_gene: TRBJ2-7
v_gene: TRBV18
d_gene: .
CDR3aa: CASSLRTDTYEQYF
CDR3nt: TGTGCCAGCTCACTGAGGACAGACACCTACGAGCAGTACTTC

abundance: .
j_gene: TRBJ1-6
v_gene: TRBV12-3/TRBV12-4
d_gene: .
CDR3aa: CASSLAGNNSPLHF
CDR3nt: TGTGCCAGCAGTTTAGCGGGTAATAATTCACCCCTCCACTTT

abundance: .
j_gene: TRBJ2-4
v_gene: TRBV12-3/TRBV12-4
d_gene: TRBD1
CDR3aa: CASSFGQGASGGNIQYF
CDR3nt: TGTGCCAGCAGTTTTGGACAGGGGGCGTCTGGTGGAAACATTCAGTACTTC

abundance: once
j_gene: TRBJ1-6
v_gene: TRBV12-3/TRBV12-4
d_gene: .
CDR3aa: CASNPGTHPAPLHF
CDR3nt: TGTGCCAGCAACCCCGGGACACATCCCGCACCCCTCCACTTT

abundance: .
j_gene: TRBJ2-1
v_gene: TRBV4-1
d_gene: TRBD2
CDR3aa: CASSQDKGTNYNEQFF
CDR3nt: TGCGCCAGCAGCCAAGATAAAGGGACTAACTACAATGAGCAGTTCTTC

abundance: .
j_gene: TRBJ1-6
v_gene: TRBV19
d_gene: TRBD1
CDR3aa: CASSSSGTGNSPLHF
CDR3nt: TGTGCCAGTAGCAGTTCAGGGACAGGAAATTCACCCCTCCACTTT

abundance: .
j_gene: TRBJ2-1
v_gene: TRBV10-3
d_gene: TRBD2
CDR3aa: CASGTSGSEQFF
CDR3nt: TGTGCCTCGGGGACTAGCGGTAGTGAGCAGTTCTTC

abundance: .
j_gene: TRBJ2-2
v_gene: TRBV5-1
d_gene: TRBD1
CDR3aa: CASSPQGQESLVGGELFF
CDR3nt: TGCGCCAGCAGCCCGCAAGGACAGGAGTCGCTGGTTGGCGGGGAGCTGTTTTTT

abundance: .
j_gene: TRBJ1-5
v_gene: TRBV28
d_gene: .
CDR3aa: CASSTQRRGSNQPQHF
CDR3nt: TGTGCCAGCAGCACACAAAGAAGGGGTAGCAATCAGCCCCAGCATTTT

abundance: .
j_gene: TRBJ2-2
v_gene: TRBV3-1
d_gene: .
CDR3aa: CASSQRSNTGELFF
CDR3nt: TGTGCCAGCAGCCAAAGGTCGAACACCGGGGAGCTGTTTTTT

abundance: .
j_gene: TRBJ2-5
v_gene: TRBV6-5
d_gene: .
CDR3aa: CASRGYRDF
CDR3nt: TGTGCCAGCCGGGGTTACAGGGACTTC

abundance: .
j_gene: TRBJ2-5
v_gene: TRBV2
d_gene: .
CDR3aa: CASSEGETQYF
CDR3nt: TGTGCCAGCAGTGAAGGGGAGACCCAGTACTTC

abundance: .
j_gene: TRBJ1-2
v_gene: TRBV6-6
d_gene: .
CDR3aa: CASNFDRDPFF
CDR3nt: TGTGCCAGCAACTTCGATCGGGACCCATTCTTC

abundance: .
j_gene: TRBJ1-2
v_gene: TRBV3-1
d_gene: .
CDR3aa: CASSSAGDGYTF
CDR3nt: TGTGCCAGCAGCTCCGCCGGGGATGGCTACACCTTC

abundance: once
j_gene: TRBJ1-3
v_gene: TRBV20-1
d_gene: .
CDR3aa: CSASEGSGNTIYF
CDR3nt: TGCAGTGCTAGTGAGGGTTCAGGAAACACCATATATTTT

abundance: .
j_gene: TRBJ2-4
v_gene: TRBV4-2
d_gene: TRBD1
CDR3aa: CASSQTPGQVMNIQYF
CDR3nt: TGTGCCAGCAGCCAGACACCGGGACAGGTAATGAACATTCAGTACTTC

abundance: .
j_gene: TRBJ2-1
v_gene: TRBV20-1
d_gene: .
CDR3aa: CSARLGHPDNEQFF
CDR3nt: TGCAGCGCCAGGTTGGGACACCCTGACAATGAGCAGTTCTTC

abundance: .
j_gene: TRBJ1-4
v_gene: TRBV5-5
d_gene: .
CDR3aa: CASSLQQANEKLFF
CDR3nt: TGTGCCAGCAGCTTGCAACAGGCTAATGAAAAACTGTTTTTT

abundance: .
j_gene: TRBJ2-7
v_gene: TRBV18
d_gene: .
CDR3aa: CASSPRDNYEQYF
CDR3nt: TGTGCCAGCTCACCCCGGGATAACTACGAGCAGTACTTC

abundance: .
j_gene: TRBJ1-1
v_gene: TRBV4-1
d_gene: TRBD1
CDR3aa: CASSPRGLPGQTFMNTEAFF
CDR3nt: TGCGCCAGCAGCCCGAGGGGGCTTCCAGGACAGACATTCATGAACACTGAAGCTTTCTTT

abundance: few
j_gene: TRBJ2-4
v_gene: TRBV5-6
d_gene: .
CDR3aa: CASSSQGLAKNIQYF
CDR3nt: TGTGCCAGCAGCTCCCAGGGGCTAGCCAAAAACATTCAGTACTTC

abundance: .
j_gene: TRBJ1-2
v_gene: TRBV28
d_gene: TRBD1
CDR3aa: CASITIREGARGYTF
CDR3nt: TGTGCCAGCATTACCATCCGGGAGGGGGCTCGGGGCTACACCTTC

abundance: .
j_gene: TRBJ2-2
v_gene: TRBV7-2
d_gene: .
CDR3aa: CASSFDRYTGELFF
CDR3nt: TGTGCCAGCAGCTTTGATCGGTACACCGGGGAGCTGTTTTTT

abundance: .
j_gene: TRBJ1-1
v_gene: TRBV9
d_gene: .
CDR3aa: CASSQRLHTEAFF
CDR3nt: TGTGCCAGCAGCCAGAGACTACACACTGAAGCTTTCTTT

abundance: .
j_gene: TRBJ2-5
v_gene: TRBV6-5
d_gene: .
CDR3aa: CASGLGRETQYF
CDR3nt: TGTGCCAGCGGCCTGGGGAGGGAGACCCAGTACTTC

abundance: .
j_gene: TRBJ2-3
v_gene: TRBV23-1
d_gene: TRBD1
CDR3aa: CASSQQQGASPTDTQYF
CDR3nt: TGCGCCAGCAGTCAACAACAGGGGGCGAGTCCCACAGATACGCAGTATTTT

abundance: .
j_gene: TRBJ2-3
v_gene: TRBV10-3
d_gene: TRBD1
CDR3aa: CAISETGVADTQYF
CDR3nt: TGTGCCATCAGTGAGACAGGGGTGGCGGATACGCAGTATTTT

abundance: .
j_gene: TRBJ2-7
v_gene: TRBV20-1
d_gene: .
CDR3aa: CSARVSRDLGEQYF
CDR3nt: TGCAGTGCTAGAGTGTCACGAGACCTAGGGGAGCAGTACTTC

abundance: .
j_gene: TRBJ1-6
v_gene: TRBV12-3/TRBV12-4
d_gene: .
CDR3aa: CASSSTGYNSPLHF
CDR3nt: TGTGCCAGCAGCTCCACAGGTTACAATTCACCCCTCCACTTT

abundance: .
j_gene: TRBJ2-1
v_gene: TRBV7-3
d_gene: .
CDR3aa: CASSPLGGEQFF
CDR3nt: TGTGCCAGCAGCCCGTTGGGCGGTGAGCAGTTCTTC

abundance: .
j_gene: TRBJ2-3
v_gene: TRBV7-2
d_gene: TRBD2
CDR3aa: CASSLGLAGGNTQYF
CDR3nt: TGTGCCAGCAGCTTGGGACTAGCGGGAGGGAATACGCAGTATTTT

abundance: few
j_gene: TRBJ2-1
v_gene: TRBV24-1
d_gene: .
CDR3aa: CATSDQNEQFF
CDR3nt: TGTGCCACCAGTGATCAGAATGAGCAGTTCTTC